What follows describes a single TCR beta chain. No cognate antigen has been identified for it. Per-nucleotide qualities are absent, and no much larger clonotype sits a single base away. This specimen comes from a study of regulatory dendritic cells for organ transplantation (dated by TCRdb to the late 2010s). For the study in its entirety: To make regulatory dendritic cells, monocytes were cultured with vitamin D3 on days 0 and 4 and with IL-10 on day 4. The TCRbeta repertoires of sorted naive and memory CD4+ and CD8+ T cells were sequenced before and after allostimulation with regulatory or mature dendritic cells. On day 6, LPS was added to the DC cultures to test how the DCs responded to a strong maturation-inducing agent.

Summary of the overall study and its limitations: Only a couple of subjects were sequenced, and considerable between-individual heterogeneity in the alloreactive memory CD8+ T cell pool was noted by the authors. Allostimulation expanded memory CD8+ clones in both subjects, but regulatory dendritic cells appeared to induce more limited expansion than mature dendritic cells. Naive CD4+ and CD8+ T cells showed highly diverse repertoires, whereas memory cells were less diverse and memory CD8+ cells were the most oligoclonal. Among the resting subsets, memory CD8+ T cells contained the most alloreactive TCR clonotypes.

The TCRbeta CDR3 regions were amplified in a multiplexed two-step PCR with Vbeta-specific forward primers and Jbeta-specific reverse primers. Through the immunoSEQ service, the TCRbeta libraries were run on an Illumina instrument for sequencing. As for how the authors treated the data: IMGT annotation was used to assign V, D and J genes, and synthetic CDR3 analogues were used to correct the counts for multiplex PCR bias. In the immunoSEQ Analyzer, repertoire clonality was calculated as one minus the normalized Shannon entropy. Clonal expansion was defined using Fisher's exact test with Benjamini-Hochberg false discovery rate control and a two-tailed threshold of P<0.01. TCRdb took over this immuneACCESS table, retaining in-frame rearrangements with V and J assigned. Such tables are incomplete; in checked studies, under half of the missing clones stem from an unresolved V gene, and the remainder is unexplained. The V and J calls and clone size are taken from that table; D and trimming were inferred from the DNA. The table for this sample lists more than 10,000 clones; about 90% of them were counted only once. Approximately 0.22% of the sample belongs to the ten largest clones.

Sorted T cell subsets were CFSE-labeled and co-cultured for approximately 5 days with allogeneic regulatory or mature dendritic cells at a 1:10 DC:T ratio. FACS was used to sort CD4+ or CD8+ cells into naive T cells (CD45RA+) and memory T cells (CD45RO+). T cells for TCR sequencing came from a couple of healthy control subjects. Genomic DNA was extracted with the Qiagen DNeasy Blood & Tissue Kit. The V end loses 5 bases and the J end loses 2 bases, and a stretch of 15 bases separates them. The CDR3 starts with the cysteine, ends with the phenylalanine, and has 15 residues. Just CDR3 DNA is preserved here, 45 bases in frame from base 1. Per the germline V gene (reference sequence), SEHNR is the CDR1 and FQNEAQ is the CDR2.

The rearranged segments are TRBV7-9 and TRBJ1-1; too little of a D gene remains to name it. Sequenced material: naive CD8+ T cells from blood cultured with regulatory dendritic cells. Read against the paper, the sample's cell subset or site label means: CD45RA+ naive T cells. The sequence was collected from a human donor in good health. The bases read TGTGCCAGCAGCCCACAAGCCCCGGCCAACACTGAAGCTTTCTTT. Translated, this gives CASSPQAPANTEAFF.